These T cell receptor beta chains were read from a single sample in a study of blood T cell repertoires in COVID-19. Some clones are missing from TCRdb's copy, which holds only in-frame ones; the method was immunoSEQ multiplex PCR. Among some 230,000 clones listed, 84% were seen once. Source material: peripheral blood. These receptors all come from a woman in her fifties or sixties who had recovered from COVID-19. Both conserved end residues are part of each CDR3. D genes are given only for firm matches. Expanded clones get a size class; other rows say once, few or many, or leave the size out.

J gene | D gene | clone size | V gene | CDR3 protein | CDR3 DNA
TRBJ1-4 | NA | NA | TRBV18 | CATRFRGLREEKLFF | TGTGCCACCCGGTTCCGCGGGTTGAGGGAAGAAAAACTGTTTTTT
TRBJ2-5 | TRBD1 | few | TRBV9 | CASSDTGTGAGGATQYF | TGTGCCAGCAGCGACACCGGGACAGGGGCTGGAGGAGCGACCCAGTACTTC
TRBJ2-1 | TRBD2 | NA | TRBV2 | CASNGPSGGRNNEQFF | TGTGCCAGCAATGGTCCTAGCGGGGGGCGGAACAATGAGCAGTTCTTC
TRBJ2-7 | NA | NA | TRBV3-1/TRBV3-2 | CASSPTISYEQYF | TGTGCCAGCAGTCCCACTATCTCCTACGAGCAGTACTTC
TRBJ2-1 | NA | NA | TRBV19 | CASSIGGAHHNEQFF | TGTGCCAGTAGTATAGGCGGGGCGCATCACAATGAGCAGTTCTTC
TRBJ2-5 | NA | NA | TRBV11-1 | CASSLGEMETQYF | TGTGCCAGCAGCCTCGGGGAGATGGAGACCCAGTACTTC
TRBJ1-6 | NA | NA | TRBV5-6 | CASNNRGYYNSPLHF | TGTGCCAGCAACAACCGGGGATACTATAATTCACCCCTCCACTTT
TRBJ2-7 | TRBD1 | NA | TRBV28 | CASSLWAGQGYEQYF | TGTGCCAGCAGTTTATGGGCAGGACAGGGGTACGAGCAGTACTTC
TRBJ2-5 | TRBD2 | few | TRBV6-1 | CASTESGGRETQYF | TGTGCCAGCACTGAAAGCGGGGGCCGGGAGACCCAGTACTTC
TRBJ1-1 | TRBD1 | NA | TRBV14 | CASSEYPTGTYTEAFF | TGTGCCAGCAGCGAATACCCGACAGGGACGTACACTGAAGCTTTCTTT
TRBJ2-7 | NA | NA | TRBV9 | CASSPGHQIPYEQYF | TGTGCCAGCAGCCCCGGACATCAAATTCCCTACGAGCAGTACTTC
TRBJ1-4 | NA | NA | TRBV6-6 | CASSYSQGSLREKLFF | TGTGCCAGCAGTTACTCCCAGGGAAGTTTACGTGAAAAACTGTTTTTT
TRBJ2-7 | NA | NA | TRBV5-1 | CASSSTSTGRYEQYF | TGCGCCAGCAGCTCCACATCGACAGGGAGGTACGAGCAGTACTTC
TRBJ2-3 | TRBD1 | NA | TRBV7-6 | CASSSGQGYADTQYF | TGTGCCAGCAGCTCGGGACAGGGGTATGCAGATACGCAGTATTTT